This T cell receptor beta chain appears in the sequencing data of a study of T cells in Graves' hyperthyroidism and ophthalmopathy. Study results and limitations: With a median lead of roughly 6.8 months before onset, the model predicted ophthalmopathy. Most expanded thyroid clonotypes above 0.001 recurred in blood.

Exclusion of a patient resulted from uncontrolled infection, other autoimmune disease, pregnancy or lactation. PBMCs were obtained from about 9 ml fresh peripheral blood. Amplified TCR beta CDR3 regions came from RNA transcripts. Carried out on the TCR CDR3, a first-round RT-PCR used the HTBI primer set. TCRdb analysed the multiplex PCR reads with MiXCR anew, one entry per CDR3 protein. The repertoire has 250,000 to 300,000 distinct CDR3 sequences, about 18% of them found once; the top ten carry about 51%. A note on this clonotype: As yet, its antigen is unknown.

CDR1 is KGHSH, CDR2 LQKENI, per germline. V trimming: 5 bases; J trimming: 11 bases; junction bases outside the gene matches: 12. The CDR3 is 15 residues long. The source is a woman aged 60-75 years with Graves' ophthalmopathy. Sequencing used blood. V gene TRBV18 combines with J gene TRBJ1-6, with 7 positions matching TRBD1. CDR3 sequence reads: CASSTGTAFEPPLHF. DNA for the CDR3: TGTGCCAGCTCAACCGGGACAGCATTTGAGCCACCCCTCCACTTT.